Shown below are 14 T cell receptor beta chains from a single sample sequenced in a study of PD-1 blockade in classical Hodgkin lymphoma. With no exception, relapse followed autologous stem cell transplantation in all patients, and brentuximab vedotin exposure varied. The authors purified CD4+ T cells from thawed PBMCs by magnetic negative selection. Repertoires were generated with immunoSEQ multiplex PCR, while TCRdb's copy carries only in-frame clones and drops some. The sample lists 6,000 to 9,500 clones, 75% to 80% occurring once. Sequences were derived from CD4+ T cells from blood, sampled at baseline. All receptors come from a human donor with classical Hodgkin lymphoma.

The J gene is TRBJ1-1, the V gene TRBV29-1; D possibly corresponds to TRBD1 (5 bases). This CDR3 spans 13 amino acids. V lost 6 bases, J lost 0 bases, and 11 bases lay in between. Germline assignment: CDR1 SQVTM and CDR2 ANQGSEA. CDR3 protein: CSVSWGMNTEAFF. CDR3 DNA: TGCAGCGTCAGCTGGGGCATGAACACTGAAGCTTTCTTT. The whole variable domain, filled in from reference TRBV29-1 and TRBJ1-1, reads SAVISQKPSRDICQRGTSLTIQCQVDSQVTMMFWYRQQPGQSLTLIATANQGSEATYESGFVIDKFPISRPNLTFSTLTVSNMSPEDSSIYLCSVSWGMNTEAFFGQGTRLTVV.

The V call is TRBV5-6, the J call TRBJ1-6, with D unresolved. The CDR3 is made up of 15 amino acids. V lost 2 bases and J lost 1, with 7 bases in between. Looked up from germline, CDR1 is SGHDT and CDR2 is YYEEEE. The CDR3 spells CASSFLGSYNSPLHF. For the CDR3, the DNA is TGTGCCAGCAGCTTTTTGGGGTCCTATAATTCACCCCTCCACTTT.

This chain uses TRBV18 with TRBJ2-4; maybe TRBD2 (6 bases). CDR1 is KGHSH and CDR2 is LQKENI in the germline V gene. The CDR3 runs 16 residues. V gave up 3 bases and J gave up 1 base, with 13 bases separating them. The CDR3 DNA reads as TGTGCCAGCTCACCCTTAGCGAGCGGGGCCAAAAACATTCAGTACTTC. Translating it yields CASSPLASGAKNIQYF.

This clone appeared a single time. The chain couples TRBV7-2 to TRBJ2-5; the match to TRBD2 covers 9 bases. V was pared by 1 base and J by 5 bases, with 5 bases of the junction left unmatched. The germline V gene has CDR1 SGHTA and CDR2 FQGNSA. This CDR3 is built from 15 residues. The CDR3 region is CASSLGGAGGETQYF. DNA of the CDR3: TGTGCCAGCAGCTTAGGAGGGGCGGGGGGGGAGACCCAGTACTTC.

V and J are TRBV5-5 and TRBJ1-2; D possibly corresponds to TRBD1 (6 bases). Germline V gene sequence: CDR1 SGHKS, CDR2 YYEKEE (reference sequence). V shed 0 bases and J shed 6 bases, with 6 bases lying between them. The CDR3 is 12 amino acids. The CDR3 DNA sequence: TGTGCCAGCAGCTTGGACAGGGATGGCTACACCTTC. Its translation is CASSLDRDGYTF. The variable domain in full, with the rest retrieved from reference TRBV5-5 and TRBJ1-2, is DAGVTQSPTHLIKTRGQQVTLRCSPISGHKSVSWYQQVLGQGPQFIFQYYEKEERGRGNFPDRFSARQFPNYSSELNVNALLLGDSALYLCASSLDRDGYTFGSGTRLTVV.

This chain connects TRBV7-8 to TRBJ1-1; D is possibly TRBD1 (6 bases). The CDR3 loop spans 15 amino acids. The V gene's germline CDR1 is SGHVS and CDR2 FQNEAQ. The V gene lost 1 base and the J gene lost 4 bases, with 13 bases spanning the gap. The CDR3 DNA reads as TGTGCCAGCAGCTTAGTCGGCAGGGGAAGCACTGAAGCTTTCTTT. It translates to CASSLVGRGSTEAFF.

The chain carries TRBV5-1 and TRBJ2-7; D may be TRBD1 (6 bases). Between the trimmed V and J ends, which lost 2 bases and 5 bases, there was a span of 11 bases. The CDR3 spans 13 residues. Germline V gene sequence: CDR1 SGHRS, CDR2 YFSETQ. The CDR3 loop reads CASSLQGSDEQYF. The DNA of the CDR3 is TGCGCCAGCAGCTTACAGGGTTCCGACGAGCAGTACTTC.

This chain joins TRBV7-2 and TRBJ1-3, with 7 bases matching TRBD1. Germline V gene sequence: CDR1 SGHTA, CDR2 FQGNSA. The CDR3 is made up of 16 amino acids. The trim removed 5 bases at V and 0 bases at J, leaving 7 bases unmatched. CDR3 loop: CASSRRTGSSGNTIYF. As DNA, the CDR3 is TGTGCCAGCAGCCGGCGGACAGGTAGCTCTGGAAACACCATATATTTT.

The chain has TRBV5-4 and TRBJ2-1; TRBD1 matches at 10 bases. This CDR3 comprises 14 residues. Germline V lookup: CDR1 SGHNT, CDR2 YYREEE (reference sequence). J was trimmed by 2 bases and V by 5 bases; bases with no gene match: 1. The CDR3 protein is CASRGTGAYNEQFF. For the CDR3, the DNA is TGTGCCAGCAGGGGGACAGGGGCCTACAATGAGCAGTTCTTC.

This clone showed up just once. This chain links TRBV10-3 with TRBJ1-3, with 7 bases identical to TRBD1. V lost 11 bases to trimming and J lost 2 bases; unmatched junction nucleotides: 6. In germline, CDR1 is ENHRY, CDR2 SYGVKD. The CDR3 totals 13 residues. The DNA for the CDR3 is TGTGCCGCCACAGGGGTGGCTGGAAACACCATATATTTT. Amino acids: CAATGVAGNTIYF.

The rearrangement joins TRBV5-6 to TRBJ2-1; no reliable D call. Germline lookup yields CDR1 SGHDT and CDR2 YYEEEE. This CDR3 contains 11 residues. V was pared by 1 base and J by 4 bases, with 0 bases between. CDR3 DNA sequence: TGTGCCAGCAGCTTGTACAATGAGCAGTTCTTC. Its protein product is CASSLYNEQFF.

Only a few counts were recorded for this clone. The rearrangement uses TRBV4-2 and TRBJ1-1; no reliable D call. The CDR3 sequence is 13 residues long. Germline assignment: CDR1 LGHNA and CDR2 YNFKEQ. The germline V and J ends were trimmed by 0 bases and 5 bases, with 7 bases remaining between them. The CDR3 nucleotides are TGTGCCAGCAGCCAAGATGTAGGGACTGAAGCTTTCTTT. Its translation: CASSQDVGTEAFF.

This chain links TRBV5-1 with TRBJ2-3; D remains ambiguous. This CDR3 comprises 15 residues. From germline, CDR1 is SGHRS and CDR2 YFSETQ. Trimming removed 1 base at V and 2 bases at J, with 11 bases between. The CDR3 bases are TGCGCCAGCAGCTTGTCGTCCTTCCTCACAGATACGCAGTATTTT. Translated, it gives CASSLSSFLTDTQYF.

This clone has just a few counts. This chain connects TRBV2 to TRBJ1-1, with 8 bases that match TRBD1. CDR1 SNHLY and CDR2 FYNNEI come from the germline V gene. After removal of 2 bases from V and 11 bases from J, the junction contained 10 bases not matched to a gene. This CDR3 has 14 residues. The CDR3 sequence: CASSELARGPGAFF. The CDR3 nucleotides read TGTGCCAGCAGTGAACTTGCCAGGGGGCCTGGTGCTTTCTTT.